This T cell receptor (beta chain) appears in the sequencing data of a study of CD8 T cells in ankylosing spondylitis. Findings and caveats of the study: Reports say disease-linked clones showed up significantly more in matched ankylosing spondylitis synovial fluid. Ankylosing spondylitis blood appeared to carry a characteristic TCR beta motif of several highly homologous variants.

The ends lost 1 base at V and 0 bases at J; junction bases unmatched: 18. The CDR3 is 21 residues long. Per the germline V gene, CDR1 is SGHNT and CDR2 is YYREEE (reference sequence). This clonotype was counted only a few times. Its antigen is as yet unknown. Quantitative 5'-RACE with molecular barcodes was used to make the TCR beta libraries. MiXCR, run by TCRdb on the 5' RACE reads, gives a single entry per CDR3 protein. The sample includes 700,000 to 1,000,000 distinct CDR3 sequences, around 11% of them seen just once. Sequencing input: blood, either unsorted or a sorted T cell fraction (not recorded which). The TCR was taken from a male donor with ankylosing spondylitis. The gene calls are TRBV5-4 and TRBJ2-1, with TRBD2 matching over 8 bases. The CDR3 nucleotides read TGTGCCAGCAGCTTGTTTGCGCTAGCGGGTGTAGTCAGGAGCTCCTACAATGAGCAGTTCTTC. This translates into CASSLFALAGVVRSSYNEQFF.